This is a list of T cell receptor beta chains from one sample in a study of radiotherapy plus CTLA-4 blockade in lung cancer. Here immunoSEQ multiplex PCR was the method, and the copy in TCRdb shows in-frame clones only, minus some. The profile covers tens of thousands of clones, with approximately 79% appearing a single time and 8.5% to 10% taken by the ten largest. The starting material was peripheral blood, obtained from a patient treated with radiotherapy plus ipilimumab. These receptors came from a human donor with non-small cell lung cancer who had a complete response to radiotherapy plus ipilimumab. Each CDR3 is given with its conserved first and last residue. Fields, in order: CDR3 DNA, CDR3 protein, V gene, clone size, D gene, J gene. A D gene is named only where the DNA matches it firmly. Size is stated for part of the rows, as once, few or many counts, or as a class when the clone is expanded.

CDR3 DNA: TGTGCCAGCAGCCTTTCAGGGGGGCCGTACAATGAGCAGTTCTTC; CDR3 protein: CASSLSGGPYNEQFF; V gene: TRBV7-2; clone size: NA; D gene: NA; J gene: TRBJ2-1
CDR3 DNA: TGCGCCAGCAGCCAAGATAGAAATCAGCCCCAGCATTTT; CDR3 protein: CASSQDRNQPQHF; V gene: TRBV4-3; clone size: few; D gene: NA; J gene: TRBJ1-5
CDR3 DNA: TGTGCCAGCAGCCGGACACCTGATACGCAGTATTTT; CDR3 protein: CASSRTPDTQYF; V gene: TRBV7-6; clone size: few; D gene: NA; J gene: TRBJ2-3
CDR3 DNA: TGTGCCAGCAGCCTTGGACTAGCGGGGAGCTCCTACGAGCAGTACTTC; CDR3 protein: CASSLGLAGSSYEQYF; V gene: TRBV7-9; clone size: NA; D gene: TRBD2; J gene: TRBJ2-7
CDR3 DNA: TGTGCCAGCAGTGAAGCAGGGTTTAGTCGTGGAGGCTACACCTTC; CDR3 protein: CASSEAGFSRGGYTF; V gene: TRBV6-1; clone size: NA; D gene: NA; J gene: TRBJ1-2
CDR3 DNA: TGTGCCAGCAGCTTAGAGGGCATGAGAACAGATACGCAGTATTTT; CDR3 protein: CASSLEGMRTDTQYF; V gene: TRBV7-2; clone size: NA; D gene: NA; J gene: TRBJ2-3
CDR3 DNA: TGTGCCAGCAGGCCGGCGTACTCTGGAAACACCATATATTTT; CDR3 protein: CASRPAYSGNTIYF; V gene: TRBV11-3; clone size: few; D gene: NA; J gene: TRBJ1-3
CDR3 DNA: TGCGCCAGCAGCTTTACAGGCCAGGGGGAAAAACTGTTTTTT; CDR3 protein: CASSFTGQGEKLFF; V gene: TRBV5-1; clone size: NA; D gene: NA; J gene: TRBJ1-4
CDR3 DNA: TGCGCCAGCAGCCAAGAGACAGTCCAAGAGACCCAGTACTTC; CDR3 protein: CASSQETVQETQYF; V gene: TRBV4-3; clone size: NA; D gene: NA; J gene: TRBJ2-5
CDR3 DNA: TGTGCCAGTAGTATTGGGGGGGCGCGCCATGGCTACACCTTC; CDR3 protein: CASSIGGARHGYTF; V gene: TRBV19; clone size: NA; D gene: NA; J gene: TRBJ1-2
CDR3 DNA: TGTGCCAGCTCTTCTATACTAGCGGGTTACAATGAGCAGTTCTTC; CDR3 protein: CASSSILAGYNEQFF; V gene: TRBV27; clone size: NA; D gene: TRBD2; J gene: TRBJ2-1
CDR3 DNA: TGTGCCAGCTCTGGACAGGCCAATCAGCCCCAGCATTTT; CDR3 protein: CASSGQANQPQHF; V gene: TRBV2; clone size: NA; D gene: TRBD1; J gene: TRBJ1-5
CDR3 DNA: TGTGCCAGCAGCGTAGGTTCAGCGGCTAACTATGGCTACACCTTC; CDR3 protein: CASSVGSAANYGYTF; V gene: TRBV9; clone size: NA; D gene: NA; J gene: TRBJ1-2
CDR3 DNA: TGTGCCAGCAGCTTAGCGCGGTACACTGAAGCTTTCTTT; CDR3 protein: CASSLARYTEAFF; V gene: TRBV11-3; clone size: NA; D gene: NA; J gene: TRBJ1-1
CDR3 DNA: TGTGCCAGCAGCTCGGCCAGGGGATTGGGTGGAAACACCATATATTTT; CDR3 protein: CASSSARGLGGNTIYF; V gene: TRBV11-2; clone size: NA; D gene: NA; J gene: TRBJ1-3
CDR3 DNA: TGTGCCAGCAGCTTAGAACGGAATCAGCCCCAGCATTTT; CDR3 protein: CASSLERNQPQHF; V gene: TRBV7-2; clone size: NA; D gene: NA; J gene: TRBJ1-5
CDR3 DNA: TGTGCCTGGAGTGTACCCGGGACAGGGCACAACGAGCAGTACTTC; CDR3 protein: CAWSVPGTGHNEQYF; V gene: TRBV30; clone size: once; D gene: TRBD1; J gene: TRBJ2-7
CDR3 DNA: TGTGCCAGCAGCCTGGGACAGCCGGGCACTGAAGCTTTCTTT; CDR3 protein: CASSLGQPGTEAFF; V gene: TRBV5-4; clone size: NA; D gene: TRBD1; J gene: TRBJ1-1
CDR3 DNA: TGTGCCAGCTCAGGCACCGGGACGGTGAACACTGAAGCTTTCTTT; CDR3 protein: CASSGTGTVNTEAFF; V gene: TRBV18; clone size: NA; D gene: NA; J gene: TRBJ1-1
CDR3 DNA: TGTGCCAGCACCCCCAAGGACAGGGGTGGCGAAAAACTGTTTTTT; CDR3 protein: CASTPKDRGGEKLFF; V gene: TRBV5-8; clone size: NA; D gene: TRBD1; J gene: TRBJ1-4
CDR3 DNA: TGTGCCAGCAGCCCAAGACAGGGGGAAGAGACCCAGTACTTC; CDR3 protein: CASSPRQGEETQYF; V gene: TRBV11-2; clone size: once; D gene: TRBD1; J gene: TRBJ2-5
CDR3 DNA: TGTGCCAGCAGCTTAGTAAACAGGGGGCAGTTTTATTCACCCCTCCACTTT; CDR3 protein: CASSLVNRGQFYSPLHF; V gene: TRBV13; clone size: NA; D gene: TRBD1; J gene: TRBJ1-6
CDR3 DNA: TGTGCCAGCTCACCACCGGACAGAGGGACGGTTGACACCTTC; CDR3 protein: CASSPPDRGTVDTF; V gene: TRBV18; clone size: NA; D gene: NA; J gene: TRBJ1-2
CDR3 DNA: TGTGCCTGGAGCGGGGCCACAGGCTACCGCACAGATACGCAGTATTTT; CDR3 protein: CAWSGATGYRTDTQYF; V gene: TRBV30; clone size: NA; D gene: NA; J gene: TRBJ2-3
CDR3 DNA: TGTGCCTGGAGTGTACTAGCGGGAGGGCGAGAGACCCAGTACTTC; CDR3 protein: CAWSVLAGGRETQYF; V gene: TRBV30; clone size: NA; D gene: TRBD2; J gene: TRBJ2-5
CDR3 DNA: TGCGCCAGCAGCCCGGGGACAGGGGGCGCCCGGGTCAATGAGCAGTTCTTC; CDR3 protein: CASSPGTGGARVNEQFF; V gene: TRBV4-1; clone size: NA; D gene: TRBD1; J gene: TRBJ2-1
CDR3 DNA: TGTGCCAGCAGCGCCCAAGCTCACACAGATACGCAGTATTTT; CDR3 protein: CASSAQAHTDTQYF; V gene: TRBV7-2; clone size: NA; D gene: NA; J gene: TRBJ2-3
CDR3 DNA: TGTGCCTGGAAGGTCGAACAGGGGCATAATTCACCCCTCCACTTT; CDR3 protein: CAWKVEQGHNSPLHF; V gene: TRBV30; clone size: NA; D gene: TRBD1; J gene: TRBJ1-6
CDR3 DNA: TGCGCCAGCAGTGAGGGGGGGGCTAACTATGGCTACACCTTC; CDR3 protein: CASSEGGANYGYTF; V gene: TRBV10-2; clone size: NA; D gene: NA; J gene: TRBJ1-2
CDR3 DNA: TGCGCCAGCAGCCAAGATCCAGGCGGATCCAATCAGCCCCAGCATTTT; CDR3 protein: CASSQDPGGSNQPQHF; V gene: TRBV4-3; clone size: NA; D gene: NA; J gene: TRBJ1-5
CDR3 DNA: TGTGCCAGCTCACCACCGAACACTAATTCAGATACGCAGTATTTT; CDR3 protein: CASSPPNTNSDTQYF; V gene: TRBV18; clone size: NA; D gene: NA; J gene: TRBJ2-3
CDR3 DNA: TGTGCCAGCAGCTTAGGACCCAGTCAGAGGGTAAAAGCCACTGAAGCTTTCTTT; CDR3 protein: CASSLGPSQRVKATEAFF; V gene: TRBV7-2; clone size: NA; D gene: NA; J gene: TRBJ1-1
CDR3 DNA: TGTGCCAGCAGTGACCCCTCGGGGGGGTACTATGGCTACACCTTC; CDR3 protein: CASSDPSGGYYGYTF; V gene: TRBV25-1; clone size: NA; D gene: NA; J gene: TRBJ1-2
CDR3 DNA: TGCGCCAGCAGCTTATTAGGACTTGTGAACACTGAAGCTTTCTTT; CDR3 protein: CASSLLGLVNTEAFF; V gene: TRBV5-1; clone size: NA; D gene: NA; J gene: TRBJ1-1
CDR3 DNA: TGTGCCTGGAGCCCCTGGGACGGGAGGGGAGAGACCCAGTACTTC; CDR3 protein: CAWSPWDGRGETQYF; V gene: TRBV30; clone size: NA; D gene: TRBD2; J gene: TRBJ2-5